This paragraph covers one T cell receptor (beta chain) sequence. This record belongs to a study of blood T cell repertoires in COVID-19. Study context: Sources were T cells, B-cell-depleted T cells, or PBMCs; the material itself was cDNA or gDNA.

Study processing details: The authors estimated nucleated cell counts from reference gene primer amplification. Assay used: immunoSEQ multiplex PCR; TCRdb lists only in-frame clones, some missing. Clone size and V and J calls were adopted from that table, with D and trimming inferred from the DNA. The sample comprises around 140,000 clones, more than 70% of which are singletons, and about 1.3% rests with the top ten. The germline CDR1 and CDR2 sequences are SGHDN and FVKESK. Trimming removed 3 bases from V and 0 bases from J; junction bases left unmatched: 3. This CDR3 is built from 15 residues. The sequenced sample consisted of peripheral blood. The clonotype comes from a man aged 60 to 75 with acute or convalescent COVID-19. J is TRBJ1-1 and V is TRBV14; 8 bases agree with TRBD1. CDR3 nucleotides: TGTGCCAGCAGCCAGGACAGGGACATGAACACTGAAGCTTTCTTT. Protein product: CASSQDRDMNTEAFF.